This T cell receptor beta chain was documented in a study of shared clonotypes between healthy human individuals. V was trimmed by 3 bases and J by 4 bases, leaving 13 bases between them. The CDR3 covers 15 residues. CDR1 is SGHNT, CDR2 YYREEE, per germline (reference sequence). Comment on this clone: Its antigen is unidentified.

This table comes from immunoSEQ multiplex PCR, and its TCRdb copy is limited to in-frame clones, with some not included. The table records 2 million to 3 million clones, 93% of them present only once. Overall study findings and caveats: Clonotypes that were shared across a handful of donors made up 4% to 6% of naive CD4 clonotypes. Relative to memory subsets, naive subsets generally showed larger estimated richness.

The receptor was isolated from a man aged 18 to 30 in good health. Some clones in this sample may be carry-over from other donors' samples. The sample comprised naive CD4+ T cells from PBMCs. Documented subset: CD45RA+ positively selected. This rearrangement joins TRBV5-4 to TRBJ2-2, with D possibly TRBD1 on 6 matching bases. CDR3 in amino acids: CASSYHGQLTGELFF. The CDR3 coding sequence is TGTGCCAGCAGCTACCACGGACAGCTCACCGGGGAGCTGTTTTTT.